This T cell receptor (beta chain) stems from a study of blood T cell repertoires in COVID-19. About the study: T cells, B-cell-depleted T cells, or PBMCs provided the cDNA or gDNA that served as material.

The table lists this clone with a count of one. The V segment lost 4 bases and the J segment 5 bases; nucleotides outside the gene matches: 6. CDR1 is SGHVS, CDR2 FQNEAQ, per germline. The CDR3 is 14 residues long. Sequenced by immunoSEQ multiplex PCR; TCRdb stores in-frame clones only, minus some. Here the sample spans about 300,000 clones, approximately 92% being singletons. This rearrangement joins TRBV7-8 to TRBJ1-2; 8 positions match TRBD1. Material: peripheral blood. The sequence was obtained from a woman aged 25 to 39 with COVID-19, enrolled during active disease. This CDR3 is CASSYAGTGYGYTF. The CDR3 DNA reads TGTGCCAGCAGCTACGCCGGGACAGGATATGGCTACACCTTC.